The T cell receptor (beta chain) under discussion was sequenced for a study of blood T cell repertoires in COVID-19. Trimming removed 2 bases at V and 3 bases at J, with 17 bases between. This CDR3 is 17 amino acids long. Germline-derived CDR1 and CDR2 are SEHNR and FQNEAQ (reference sequence). Only a few counts were recorded for this clone. Original analysis: From reference gene primer amplification, estimates of nucleated cell counts were derived. Generated by immunoSEQ multiplex PCR, the TCRdb table keeps only in-frame clones and is missing some. V and J calls and clone size come straight from that table; D and trimming were deduced from the DNA. The sample holds 200,000 to 250,000 clones; about 80% are singletons and the top ten take roughly 1.3%. Recruitment covered about two dozen US areas and drew participants whose ages spanned roughly 18 to 95 years.

The sequenced sample consisted of PBMCs or T cells enriched from blood (not recorded which). This TCR derives from a woman aged 40 to 55 with acute COVID-19. This chain uses TRBV7-9 with TRBJ1-3; tentative D call: TRBD1 (5 bases). CDR3 coding DNA: TGTGCCAGCAGCTTATATAATCAGGGTAAAGGTGGAAACACCATATATTTT. This codes for CASSLYNQGKGGNTIYF.